Following are 6 T cell receptor beta chains from one sample sequenced in a study of cytomegalovirus exposure and HLA in healthy donors. With 60 Vbeta and 13 Jbeta primers, the PCR was carried out. Method: immunoSEQ multiplex PCR; TCRdb's copy keeps in-frame clones and lacks some. The sample includes approximately 190,000 clones, 81% of them seen just once. The sequenced sample consisted of PBMCs. These receptors were obtained from a man in his fifties in good health and CMV-seronegative.

The sample holds a few counts of this clone. The rearrangement uses TRBV9 and TRBJ1-2; D is uncertain. CDR3 length equals 13 residues. Trimming pared 2 bases from V and 8 bases from J, leaving 13 bases between. The germline gives CDR1 SGDLS, CDR2 YYNGEE. The CDR3 bases are TGTGCCAGCAGCGTGGACGTGGGAGGGGGCTACACCTTC. Translation: CASSVDVGGGYTF.

The chain combines TRBV18 with TRBJ1-1, with 8 bases that match TRBD1. CDR1 is KGHSH and CDR2 is LQKENI in the germline V gene. The V segment lost 4 bases and the J segment 0 bases; nucleotides outside the gene matches: 10. CDR3 length: 17 amino acids. The CDR3 DNA reads as TGTGCCAGCTCACTAACACGGACAGGGCCTATGAACACTGAAGCTTTCTTT. Translated, it gives CASSLTRTGPMNTEAFF.

The rearrangement links TRBV19 to TRBJ1-5; D not resolved. V gave up 5 bases and J gave up 1 base, with 15 bases separating them. This CDR3 contains 16 residues. The germline CDR1 and CDR2 sequences are LNHDA and SQIVND (reference sequence). CDR3 loop: CASSFSTSRSNQPQHF. The CDR3 DNA reads as TGTGCCAGTAGTTTTTCCACCTCCAGAAGCAATCAGCCCCAGCATTTT.

The chain uses TRBV19 and TRBJ1-5; the match to TRBD1 covers 12 bases. CDR3 length: 15 amino acids. Germline V gene data show CDR1 as LNHDA and CDR2 as SQIVND (reference sequence). Trimming at V came to 5 bases and at J to 7 bases, leaving 6 bases not matched to a gene. The CDR3 sequence: CASSARDRGRQPQHF. CDR3 in DNA: TGTGCCAGTAGTGCCCGGGACAGGGGGCGGCAGCCCCAGCATTTT.

This chain's CDR3 is CASRGGSGEQYF. The CDR3 DNA sequence: TGTGCCAGCAGAGGGGGCTCGGGCGAGCAGTACTTC. This sequence joins TRBV2 and TRBJ2-7; 7 bases map to TRBD1. The CDR3 loop spans 12 amino acids. The V segment lost 6 bases and the J segment 6 bases; nucleotides outside the gene matches: 5. The germline V gene has CDR1 SNHLY and CDR2 FYNNEI.

The chain combines TRBV2 with TRBJ1-1, with D perhaps matching TRBD1 (5 bases). V was cut by 3 bases and J by 4 bases, with 9 bases left in between. The CDR3 consists of 13 residues. Germline loops: CDR1 SNHLY, CDR2 FYNNEI. CDR3 nucleotides: TGTGCCAGCAGTGAGGAGGGGTTCACTGAAGCTTTCTTT. Protein product: CASSEEGFTEAFF.